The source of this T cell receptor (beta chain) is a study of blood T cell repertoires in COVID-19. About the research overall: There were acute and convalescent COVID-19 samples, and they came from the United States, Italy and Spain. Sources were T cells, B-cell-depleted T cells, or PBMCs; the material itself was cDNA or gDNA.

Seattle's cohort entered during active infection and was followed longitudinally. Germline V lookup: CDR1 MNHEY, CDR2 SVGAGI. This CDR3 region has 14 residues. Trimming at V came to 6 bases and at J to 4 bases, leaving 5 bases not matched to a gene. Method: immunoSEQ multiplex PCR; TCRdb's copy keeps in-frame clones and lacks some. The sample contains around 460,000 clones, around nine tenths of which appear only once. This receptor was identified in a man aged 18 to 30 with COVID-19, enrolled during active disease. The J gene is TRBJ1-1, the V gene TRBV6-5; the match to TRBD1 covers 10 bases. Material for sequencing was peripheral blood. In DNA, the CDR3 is TGTGCCAGCAGACCAGACAGGGGGCTCACTGAAGCTTTCTTT. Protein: CASRPDRGLTEAFF.